Included here is one TCR beta chain sequence, with context. Alongside a J-beta primer mix, a sample-barcoded 5' primer served in a second PCR lasting 7 to 11 cycles. Each CDR3 protein gets one entry after TCRdb re-called the 5' RACE reads with MiXCR. The table records hundreds of thousands of distinct CDR3 sequences, about 56% of them present only once. These data come from a study of blood T cells in healthy people across ages. V was clipped by 0 bases and J by 8 bases; unmatched bases: 7. In germline, CDR1 is SGHVS, CDR2 FQNEAQ. The CDR3 sequence is 15 residues long. Specimen: blood. This chain joins TRBV7-8 and TRBJ2-3; 8 nucleotides line up with TRBD1. The origin of this receptor is a man aged 40-50 years in good health. The DNA for the CDR3 is TGTGCCAGCAGCTTAGCTCTCGGACAGGGCGGTACGCAGTATTTT. Translation gives CASSLALGQGGTQYF.